Presented here are 22 T cell receptor beta chains from one specimen sequenced in a study of shared clonotypes between healthy human individuals. Libraries were prepared by immunoSEQ multiplex PCR; TCRdb keeps only in-frame clonotypes and omits some of them. The sample includes hundreds of thousands of clones, about 80% seen only once; the top ten take more than 1.5%. The sample was memory CD4+ T cells sorted from blood. The subset: CD45RA-negative fraction. The receptor set was obtained from a woman between 25 and 40 years old in good health.

The chain recombines TRBV9 with TRBJ2-5, with D unclear. There are 13 residues in the CDR3. The germline V gene has CDR1 SGDLS and CDR2 YYNGEE. Trimming cost V 1 base and J 3 bases, with 7 bases left between them. CDR3 sequence: CASSVRVKETQYF. The CDR3 DNA reads as TGTGCCAGCAGCGTACGAGTTAAAGAGACCCAGTACTTC.

The chain recombines TRBV19 with TRBJ2-6; D gene unclear. This CDR3 comprises 15 residues. Germline CDR1 and CDR2: LNHDA and SQIVND (reference sequence). With 7 bases removed from V and 0 bases from J, the gap between germline ends came to 10 bases. The CDR3 DNA follows: TGTGCCAGTAAACCCAATTACTCTGGGGCCAACGTCCTGACTTTC. This encodes CASKPNYSGANVLTF.

The chain recombines TRBV27 with TRBJ1-2; possible D gene TRBD1, 5 bases. Germline V gene sequence: CDR1 MNHEY, CDR2 SMNVEV (reference sequence). The V and J ends lost 7 bases and 3 bases respectively, with 18 bases between them. The CDR3 is 15 residues long. The CDR3 nucleotides are TGTGCCAGCACCCAGAGGCGGGGGTTGCACTATGGCTACACCTTC. Translated, it gives CASTQRRGLHYGYTF.

This chain uses TRBV28 with TRBJ1-1; a possible D gene is TRBD1 (6 bases). Germline V gene sequence: CDR1 MDHEN, CDR2 SYDVKM. The V end was cut by 6 bases, the J end by 0 bases, with 17 bases between. This CDR3 region has 16 residues. CDR3: CASSSGDTILNTEAFF. The CDR3 nucleotides read TGTGCCAGCAGCTCCGGGGACACCATCTTGAACACTGAAGCTTTCTTT.

This clone was counted a single time. The CDR3 DNA sequence: TGTGCCAGCAGTCGATCTCGGGCGGGAGGAGGTACAGATACGCAGTATTTT. Encoded protein: CASSRSRAGGGTDTQYF. The rearrangement uses TRBV27 and TRBJ2-3; 8 nucleotides agree with TRBD2. The CDR3 runs to 17 residues. Trimming cost V 5 bases and J 3 bases; bases outside gene matches: 13. Germline CDR1 MNHEY, CDR2 SMNVEV (reference sequence).

The rearrangement links TRBV28 to TRBJ1-2; perhaps TRBD1 as D (5 bases). CDR1 MDHEN and CDR2 SYDVKM come from the germline V gene. V was trimmed by 3 bases and J by 7 bases, leaving 9 bases between them. The CDR3 runs to 12 residues. In DNA, the CDR3 is TGTGCCAGCAGTTTCCAGGGCCGTGGCTACACCTTC. Translated, it gives CASSFQGRGYTF.

The chain carries TRBV5-1 and TRBJ2-2; 14 positions agree with TRBD2. J lost 3 bases, V lost 5 bases, and 3 bases had no gene match. CDR1 SGHRS and CDR2 YFSETQ come from the germline V gene. The length of the CDR3 is 16 residues. The chain's CDR3 is CASRGLAGEDTGELFF. CDR3 sequence (DNA): TGCGCCAGCAGGGGACTAGCGGGAGAGGACACCGGGGAGCTGTTTTTT.

The genes are TRBV9 and TRBJ2-1; TRBD2 matches 7 bases. Germline CDR1 is SGDLS and CDR2 is YYNGEE. J was trimmed by 9 bases and V by 4 bases; bases with no gene match: 13. This CDR3 is 15 amino acids long. The CDR3 here is CASSPGGEAAGEQFF. In nucleotides, the CDR3 is TGTGCCAGCAGCCCTGGGGGGGAGGCGGCGGGTGAGCAGTTCTTC.

The chain has TRBV10-1 and TRBJ1-1, with D tentatively TRBD1 (5 bases). Trimming cost V 0 bases and J 4 bases, with 12 bases left between them. There are 15 residues in the CDR3. CDR1 and CDR2 (germline): WNHNN, SYGVQD (reference sequence). The CDR3 DNA follows: TGCGCCAGCAGTGAGTCGTTCACGGGGGGCACTGAAGCTTTCTTT. Protein product: CASSESFTGGTEAFF.

This clone turned up a few times. The gene calls are TRBV2 and TRBJ2-2; 8 bases fit TRBD2. The length of the CDR3 is 17 residues. V trimming: 1 base; J trimming: 6 bases; junction bases outside the gene matches: 10. The germline CDR1 and CDR2 sequences are SNHLY and FYNNEI. The CDR3 sequence is CASSEGGSGKWSGELFF. The CDR3 bases are TGTGCCAGCAGTGAAGGGGGTAGCGGGAAATGGTCCGGGGAGCTGTTTTTT. Based on the CDR3 plus reference TRBV2 and TRBJ2-2, the full variable domain is EPEVTQTPSHQVTQMGQEVILRCVPISNHLYFYWYRQILGQKVEFLVSFYNNEISEKSEIFDDQFSVERPDGSNFTLKIRSTKLEDSAMYFCASSEGGSGKWSGELFFGEGSRLTVL.

The rearrangement uses TRBV14 and TRBJ2-1, with D possibly TRBD2 on 6 matching bases. This CDR3 has 12 residues. Deletions cut 5 bases from V and 9 bases from J, with 11 bases between. Germline values: CDR1 SGHDN, CDR2 FVKESK. This CDR3 reads CASSSSVSEQFF. For the CDR3, the DNA is TGTGCCAGCAGCTCTAGCGTAAGTGAGCAGTTCTTC.

The chain is built from TRBV6-5 and TRBJ1-1, with 7 bases lining up with TRBD1. Germline CDR1 is MNHEY and CDR2 is SVGAGI. The length of the CDR3 is 14 residues. V dropped 6 bases and J dropped 4; count of bases not matched to a gene: 8. The DNA for the CDR3 is TGTGCCAGCAGGCGACAGGGCGGCGGCACTGAAGCTTTCTTT. Encoded protein: CASRRQGGGTEAFF.

The CDR3: CASSLRWETQYF. The CDR3 DNA sequence: TGTGCCAGCAGCCTGAGGTGGGAGACCCAGTACTTC. The rearrangement links TRBV9 to TRBJ2-5; D not resolved. Germline V CDR1 and CDR2: SGDLS, YYNGEE. The CDR3 loop spans 12 amino acids. Trimming pared 4 bases from V and 5 bases from J, leaving 9 bases between.

This rearrangement joins TRBV4-1 to TRBJ2-7; 7 nucleotides line up with TRBD2. In germline, CDR1 is MGHRA, CDR2 YSYEKL. Trimming removed 3 bases from V and 9 bases from J; junction bases left unmatched: 11. CDR3 length: 14 residues. The CDR3 sequence: CASSQSGTTMGQYF. The CDR3 DNA sequence: TGCGCCAGCAGCCAGTCCGGGACTACGATGGGGCAGTACTTC.

The chain couples TRBV27 to TRBJ1-2; weak D call: TRBD1 (6 bases). The CDR3 is 13 amino acids. Germline CDR1 is MNHEY and CDR2 is SMNVEV (reference sequence). Trimming shortened V by 5 bases and J by 3 bases, and 10 bases separated the two germline ends. CDR3 sequence (DNA): TGTGCCAGCAGTCCATGGACAGACTATGGCTACACCTTC. It specifies CASSPWTDYGYTF.

This chain connects TRBV6-5 to TRBJ2-7; D ambiguous. Looked up from germline, CDR1 is MNHEY and CDR2 is SVGAGI. The CDR3 loop spans 12 amino acids. V was shortened by 7 bases and J by 5 bases, with 12 bases between the two germline ends. CDR3 sequence (DNA): TGTGCCAGCACCTCAGACCTTCACGAGCAGTACTTC. This codes for CASTSDLHEQYF.

The rearrangement uses TRBV29-1 and TRBJ1-1, with a possible D match to TRBD1 (6 bases). CDR3 length: 13 amino acids. Between the trimmed V and J ends, which lost 1 base and 5 bases, there was a span of 11 bases. CDR1 and CDR2 (germline): SQVTM, ANQGSEA. Here the CDR3 reads CSVEGRRGTEAFF. The CDR3 nucleotides read TGCAGCGTTGAAGGCCGGAGGGGGACTGAAGCTTTCTTT.

This rearrangement joins TRBV2 to TRBJ1-2; D may be TRBD1 (5 bases). This CDR3 region has 13 residues. With 7 bases removed from V and 6 bases from J, the gap between germline ends came to 15 bases. CDR1 SNHLY and CDR2 FYNNEI come from the germline V gene. CDR3 protein: CASISPGTHGYTF. CDR3 nucleotide sequence: TGTGCCAGCATTTCTCCCGGGACTCATGGCTACACCTTC.

V is TRBV18 and J is TRBJ2-7, with D hard to call. V lost 3 bases to trimming and J lost 3 bases, with 12 bases between them. The CDR3 is 14 residues long. Germline CDR1 is KGHSH and CDR2 is LQKENI. The DNA of the CDR3 is TGTGCCAGCTCACCTTCTAGAGAGGACTACGAGCAGTACTTC. Amino acid sequence: CASSPSREDYEQYF.

This clone showed up just once. The chain links TRBV19 to TRBJ1-4; TRBD1 agrees at 7 bases. This CDR3 is built from 15 residues. Germline trimming cut 3 bases from V and 4 bases from J; bases unmatched to any gene: 5. The V gene's germline CDR1 is LNHDA and CDR2 SQIVND (reference sequence). CDR3 protein: CASSMLNRGNEKLFF. DNA of the CDR3: TGTGCCAGTAGTATGTTGAACAGGGGTAATGAAAAACTGTTTTTT.

The rearrangement joins TRBV4-1 to TRBJ2-3, with D unresolved. Trimming pared 0 bases from V and 7 bases from J, leaving 5 bases between. CDR3 length: 12 amino acids. CDR1 and CDR2 from the germline V gene are MGHRA and YSYEKL. Here the CDR3 reads CASSQDPYTQYF. The CDR3 DNA reads as TGCGCCAGCAGCCAAGATCCATATACGCAGTATTTT.

V and J are TRBV5-1 and TRBJ2-5, with 11 bases fitting TRBD1. The length of the CDR3 is 14 residues. Germline V lookup: CDR1 SGHRS, CDR2 YFSETQ. V lost 4 bases, J lost 4 bases, and 3 bases stayed unmatched. The CDR3 DNA follows: TGCGCCAGCAGCATGGGACAGGGGGTAGAGACCCAGTACTTC. Residues: CASSMGQGVETQYF.